The entry that follows covers one TCR beta chain sequence. This clone's antigen is unknown. No quality values exist for individual bases; no much larger clone is one base distant. Library construction relied on the immunoSEQ multiplex PCR assay. TCRdb took this table from immuneACCESS and kept in-frame rearrangements with V and J called. Such tables lack part of the clones; where checked against another copy, unresolved V genes explain under half of the gap, and the rest is unexplained. The sample profile shows 100,000 or so clones; roughly 86% of them were found once. 8.5% to 10% of the sample goes to the ten largest clones. The sample is drawn from a study of control samples from healthy donors and cancer patients (TCRdb year 2020). As encoded in the germline V gene, CDR1 is LGHNA while CDR2 is YSLEER. The CDR3 runs 13 residues from the cysteine to the phenylalanine. Only the CDR3 part of the read is kept: 39 bases, read in frame from the first base. V loses 5 bases of germline sequence and J loses 4 bases, and the interval between the two ends is 9 bases.

Sample: blood. This TCR was sampled from a woman aged 60-70 years in good health. The chain is made from TRBV4-3 and TRBJ1-3; the D gene is unclear. The nucleotide sequence reads as follows: TGCGCCAGCAGCAACCGGGGAGGAAACACCATATATTTT. It specifies CASSNRGGNTIYF.